What follows are 23 T cell receptor beta chains derived from one specimen sequenced in a study of cytomegalovirus exposure and HLA in healthy donors. Only in-frame clones appear in the TCRdb table, and some are missing; sequencing was by immunoSEQ multiplex PCR. Of some 150,000 clones in the sample, 85% to 90% were seen once. Sequencing was carried out using PBMCs. These receptors all stem from a woman between 18 and 29 years old in good health and CMV-seropositive.

The V and J genes are TRBV18 and TRBJ2-1; a weak D match, TRBD2 (6 bases). Trimming pared 2 bases from V and 0 bases from J, leaving 14 bases between. Germline lookup yields CDR1 KGHSH and CDR2 LQKENI. This CDR3 has 17 amino acids. This CDR3 reads CASSPRPGGTSYNEQFF. The CDR3, as DNA: TGTGCCAGCTCACCAAGGCCGGGCGGGACCTCCTACAATGAGCAGTTCTTC.

V and J are TRBV18 and TRBJ2-7; tentative D call: TRBD1 (6 bases). Germline CDR1 KGHSH, CDR2 LQKENI. With 3 bases removed from V and 4 bases from J, the gap between germline ends came to 16 bases. The CDR3 has 15 amino acids. The CDR3 spells CASSPDMTGGYEQYF. The CDR3 coding sequence is TGTGCCAGCTCACCCGATATGACAGGAGGATACGAGCAGTACTTC.

The chain recombines TRBV9 with TRBJ2-7; D is uncertain. The CDR3 loop spans 15 amino acids. The germline V gene encodes CDR1 SGDLS and CDR2 YYNGEE. V was pared by 2 bases and J by 2 bases, with 14 bases between. In nucleotides, the CDR3 is TGTGCCAGCAGCGTCGGCCCCGGAGCGACCTACGAGCAGTACTTC. Translation: CASSVGPGATYEQYF. The full variable domain, with the rest looked up from reference TRBV9 and TRBJ2-7, is DSGVTQTPKHLITATGQRVTLRCSPRSGDLSVYWYQQSLDQGLQFLIQYYNGEERAKGNILERFSAQQFPDLHSELNLSSLELGDSALYFCASSVGPGATYEQYFGPGTRLTVT.

This chain links TRBV19 with TRBJ2-7, with D possibly being TRBD2 (7 bases). The CDR3 runs 15 residues. V was shortened by 4 bases and J by 2 bases, with 15 bases between the two germline ends. The germline CDR1 and CDR2 sequences are LNHDA and SQIVND (reference sequence). The CDR3: CASSTTGGRAYEQYF. Here the CDR3 DNA reads TGTGCCAGTAGTACGACCGGGGGGCGAGCCTACGAGCAGTACTTC.

This chain connects TRBV6-5 to TRBJ2-7; 8 bases line up with TRBD1. The CDR3 sequence is 14 residues long. V shed 3 bases, J shed 2 bases, and the junction held 3 bases outside the gene matches. From germline, CDR1 is MNHEY and CDR2 SVGAGI. CDR3 sequence: CASSYGTGTYEQYF. For the CDR3, the DNA is TGTGCCAGCAGTTATGGGACAGGCACCTACGAGCAGTACTTC.

The chain is built from TRBV6-5 and TRBJ2-7; perhaps TRBD1 as D (6 bases). CDR1 and CDR2 from the germline V gene are MNHEY and SVGAGI. The V and J ends lost 2 bases and 5 bases respectively, with 13 bases between them. The CDR3 has 14 residues. The CDR3 nucleotides are TGTGCCAGCAGTTACGGACAGTTCGCGAACGAGCAGTACTTC. Residues: CASSYGQFANEQYF.

This clone was recorded once. This chain links TRBV5-1 with TRBJ2-2; 10 nucleotides line up with TRBD2. This CDR3 is built from 17 residues. Germline V gives CDR1 SGHRS, CDR2 YFSETQ. Germline trimming cut 0 bases from V and 4 bases from J; bases unmatched to any gene: 6. In DNA form, the CDR3 reads TGCGCCAGCAGCTTGGTCCCTAGCGGGAGTAGCACCGGGGAGCTGTTTTTT. Translating it yields CASSLVPSGSSTGELFF.

This clone is a singleton in its sample. V is TRBV11-2 and J is TRBJ2-2, with D perhaps TRBD1 (5 bases). Germline lookup yields CDR1 SGHAT and CDR2 FQNNGV. The V and J ends lost 3 bases and 1 base respectively, with 9 bases between them. The CDR3 totals 15 residues. DNA of the CDR3: TGTGCCAGCAGCTTCTTAAGGGGGAACACCGGGGAGCTGTTTTTT. Translating gives CASSFLRGNTGELFF.

The rearrangement joins TRBV6-1 to TRBJ1-1; D gene ambiguous. The V and J ends lost 3 bases and 1 base respectively, with 15 bases between them. Germline CDR1 and CDR2: MNHNS and SASEGT. This CDR3 contains 16 residues. The CDR3 spells CASSDRRRSGNTEAFF. CDR3 DNA sequence: TGTGCCAGCAGTGACCGACGTCGTAGCGGGAACACTGAAGCTTTCTTT.

The chain employs TRBV4-1 and TRBJ2-7, with D perhaps TRBD2 (6 bases). V was pared by 3 bases and J by 7 bases, with 16 bases between. Germline lookup yields CDR1 MGHRA and CDR2 YSYEKL. The CDR3 runs 14 residues. The CDR3 here is CASSQGLPMWEQYF. CDR3 bases: TGCGCCAGCAGCCAGGGACTGCCCATGTGGGAGCAGTACTTC.

V gene TRBV6-1 combines with J gene TRBJ2-7; 7 nucleotides align to TRBD1. The germline gives CDR1 MNHNS, CDR2 SASEGT. Germline trimming cut 2 bases from V and 9 bases from J; bases unmatched to any gene: 7. This CDR3 is 13 amino acids long. This CDR3 reads CASSERDSTGQYF. In DNA form, the CDR3 reads TGTGCCAGCAGTGAAAGGGACAGCACGGGGCAGTACTTC.

J is TRBJ1-1 and V is TRBV14, with 7 bases aligning to TRBD1. CDR3 length: 20 amino acids. CDR1 and CDR2 from the germline V gene are SGHDN and FVKESK. Trimming removed 0 bases from V and 6 bases from J; junction bases left unmatched: 22. CDR3 protein: CASSQEGVYWTGPEDPEAFF. The CDR3 DNA reads TGTGCCAGCAGCCAAGAAGGTGTTTATTGGACAGGACCTGAGGACCCTGAAGCTTTCTTT.

The J gene is TRBJ2-7, the V gene TRBV28; D is uncertain. The germline V gene encodes CDR1 MDHEN and CDR2 SYDVKM. V lost 5 bases to trimming and J lost 5 bases, with 10 bases between them. There are 12 residues in the CDR3. In DNA, the CDR3 is TGTGCCAGCAGTCCCACTCTAGACGAGCAGTACTTC. Protein sequence: CASSPTLDEQYF.

The genes are TRBV9 and TRBJ1-1; 12 nucleotides match TRBD1. V was clipped by 3 bases and J by 3 bases; unmatched bases: 3. This CDR3 has 15 residues. The germline V gene encodes CDR1 SGDLS and CDR2 YYNGEE. The CDR3 reads CASSARDRGHTEAFF. The CDR3 DNA follows: TGTGCCAGCAGCGCTCGGGACAGGGGGCACACTGAAGCTTTCTTT.

The chain combines TRBV15 with TRBJ2-2, with D perhaps TRBD1 (6 bases). CDR3 length equals 14 residues. The V gene lost 1 base and the J gene lost 7 bases, with 10 bases spanning the gap. CDR1 and CDR2 from the germline V gene are LNHNV and YYDKDF (reference sequence). The CDR3 here is CATSRAQGYGELFF. The DNA of the CDR3 is TGTGCCACCAGCAGAGCGCAGGGGTACGGGGAGCTGTTTTTT. Complete variable domain (other parts from reference TRBV15 and TRBJ2-2): DAMVIQNPRYQVTQFGKPVTLSCSQTLNHNVMYWYQQKSSQAPKLLFHYYDKDFNNEADTPDNFQSRRPNTSFCFLDIRSPGLGDTAMYLCATSRAQGYGELFFGEGSRLTVL.

V and J are TRBV6-5 and TRBJ1-5; 8 positions agree with TRBD1. This CDR3 spans 15 amino acids. Looked up from germline, CDR1 is MNHEY and CDR2 is SVGAGI. Trimming at V came to 2 bases and at J to 4 bases, leaving 4 bases not matched to a gene. CDR3: CASSYGTGGNQPQHF. CDR3 DNA: TGTGCCAGCAGTTACGGCACAGGGGGGAATCAGCCCCAGCATTTT.

The rearrangement joins TRBV27 to TRBJ2-6; D may be TRBD1 (5 bases). Trimming removed 5 bases from V and 12 bases from J, with 17 bases in between. Germline V gene sequence: CDR1 MNHEY, CDR2 SMNVEV (reference sequence). CDR3 length equals 14 residues. CDR3 in amino acids: CASSPAWQGTVLTF. CDR3 DNA sequence: TGTGCCAGCAGTCCTGCGTGGCAGGGAACCGTCCTGACTTTC.

The chain is built from TRBV5-4 and TRBJ2-7; 7 nucleotides align to TRBD2. With 4 bases clipped from V and 0 bases from J, the junction kept 10 bases outside the gene matches. The CDR3 sequence is 16 residues long. The germline CDR1 and CDR2 sequences are SGHNT and YYREEE (reference sequence). Here the CDR3 reads CASSPLSGKSSYEQYF. Here the CDR3 DNA reads TGTGCCAGCAGCCCACTAAGCGGGAAGAGCTCCTACGAGCAGTACTTC.

The chain couples TRBV7-8 to TRBJ2-2; the match to TRBD2 covers 8 bases. Germline CDR1 SGHVS, CDR2 FQNEAQ. This CDR3 has 19 amino acids. The V segment lost 5 bases and the J segment 1 base; nucleotides outside the gene matches: 15. The CDR3 DNA sequence: TGTGCCAGCAGCCCGGCCCCGTGGGCTAGCGGGCTGAACACCGGGGAGCTGTTTTTT. Amino acids: CASSPAPWASGLNTGELFF.

V usage is TRBV25-1 and J usage is TRBJ2-1; TRBD1 might be the D (6 bases). CDR3 length: 16 amino acids. Germline V lookup: CDR1 MGHDK, CDR2 SYGVNS. The ends were cut back, 0 bases at V and 8 bases at J, with 17 bases in the middle. CDR3 residues: CASSEYRDKRGDEQFF. CDR3 bases: TGTGCCAGCAGTGAATACAGGGACAAGCGAGGGGATGAGCAGTTCTTC.

The chain links TRBV6-6 to TRBJ1-5; 10 nucleotides match TRBD1. V lost 6 bases and J lost 6; bases outside the gene matches: 11. From germline, CDR1 is MNHNY and CDR2 SVGAGI (reference sequence). The CDR3 totals 16 residues. CDR3 bases: TGTGCCAGCAGCCCCCGGACAGGGGGAGTTGGTCAGCCCCAGCATTTT. Residues: CASSPRTGGVGQPQHF.

The chain employs TRBV6-5 and TRBJ1-4; 8 positions match TRBD1. This CDR3 has 12 residues. The J segment lost 8 bases and the V segment lost 6 bases, leaving 2 bases of the junction unmatched. Per germline, CDR1 MNHEY and CDR2 SVGAGI. The CDR3 loop reads CASRTGVEKLFF. The CDR3 DNA reads TGTGCCAGCAGGACAGGGGTAGAAAAACTGTTTTTT.

This sequence joins TRBV7-2 and TRBJ2-3; TRBD1 is a possible D gene (5 bases). V lost 2 bases, J lost 5 bases, and 11 bases lay in between. The CDR3 contains 14 residues. Per the germline V gene, CDR1 is SGHTA and CDR2 is FQGNSA. The CDR3 here is CASSLRGLEDTQYF. The CDR3, as DNA: TGTGCCAGCAGCTTAAGGGGTTTGGAAGATACGCAGTATTTT. The full variable domain, rest sourced from reference TRBV7-2 and TRBJ2-3, is GAGVSQSPSNKVTEKGKDVELRCDPISGHTALYWYRQSLGQGLEFLIYFQGNSAPDKSGLPSDRFSAERTGGSVSTLTIQRTQQEDSAVYLCASSLRGLEDTQYFGPGTRLTVL.